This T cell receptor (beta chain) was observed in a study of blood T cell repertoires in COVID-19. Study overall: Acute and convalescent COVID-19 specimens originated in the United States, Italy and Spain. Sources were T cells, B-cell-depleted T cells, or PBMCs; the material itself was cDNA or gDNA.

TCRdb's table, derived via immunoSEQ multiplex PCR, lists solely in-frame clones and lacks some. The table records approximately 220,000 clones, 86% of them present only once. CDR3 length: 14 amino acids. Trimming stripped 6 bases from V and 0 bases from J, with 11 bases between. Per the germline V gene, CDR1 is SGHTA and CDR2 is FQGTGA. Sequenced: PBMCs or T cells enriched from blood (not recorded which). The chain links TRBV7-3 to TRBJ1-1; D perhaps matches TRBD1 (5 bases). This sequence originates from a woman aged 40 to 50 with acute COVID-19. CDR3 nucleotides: TGTGCCAGCAGTTTGGGGCGGCTGAACACTGAAGCTTTCTTT. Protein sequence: CASSLGRLNTEAFF.